Following are 28 T cell receptor beta chains from one sample sequenced in a study of read filtering for tumor transcriptome and immune sequencing. Molecular barcoded adaptors covering alpha/delta and beta/gamma chains were used on around 370 ng RNA. TCRdb reanalysed the reads using MiXCR and keeps one entry per CDR3 protein. The data contain approximately 57,000 distinct CDR3 sequences, roughly 12% of them singletons. Sequenced input: a population of CD138-negative cells sorted from bone marrow. These receptors all come from a donor over 35 with multiple myeloma.

Notes on this clonotype: A read error may be the cause here, since a much bigger clone is one base away. V and J are TRBV3-1 and TRBJ1-5; D is possibly TRBD1 (5 bases). The CDR3 sequence is 15 residues long. Trimming stripped 0 bases from V and 6 bases from J, with 12 bases between. CDR1 and CDR2 from the germline V gene are LGHDT and YNNKEL (reference sequence). The CDR3: CASSQDATGGQPQHF. The CDR3 DNA reads TGTGCCAGCAGCCAAGATGCTACAGGCGGTCAGCCCCAGCATTTT. Supplemented by reference TRBV3-1 and TRBJ1-5, the full variable domain reads DTAVSQTPKYLVTQMGNDKSIKCEQNLGHDTMYWYKQDSKKFLKIMFSYNNKELIINETVPNRFSPKSPDKAHLNLHINSLELGDSAVYFCASSQDATGGQPQHFGDGTRLSIL.

This clonotype was counted many times. The chain has TRBV15 and TRBJ2-1; no definite D call. The CDR3 contains 15 residues. CDR1 is LNHNV and CDR2 is YYDKDF in the germline V gene (reference sequence). Trimming took 1 base from V and 0 from J, leaving 7 bases between them. This CDR3 is CATSRGKSSYNEQFF. CDR3 DNA sequence: TGTGCCACCAGCAGAGGAAAAAGCTCCTACAATGAGCAGTTCTTC.

There are many counts of this clonotype. The V gene is TRBV28, the J gene TRBJ2-7; D uncertain. Trimming took off 4 bases at V and 4 bases at J, with 5 bases between the two ends. Germline V CDR1 and CDR2: MDHEN, SYDVKM. CDR3 length: 11 residues. The CDR3 sequence is CASSWWYEQYF. CDR3 nucleotides: TGTGCCAGCAGTTGGTGGTACGAGCAGTACTTC.

Worth noting for this clonotype: Because it lacks the conserved phenylalanine or tryptophan at the end, this CDR3 is likely a read error. V gene TRBV18 combines with J gene TRBJ2-1; 11 positions match TRBD2. Germline V CDR1 and CDR2: KGHSH, LQKENI. The CDR3 is 16 amino acids. The CDR3 loop reads CAGSPPSSGGRGEQFL. The CDR3 region has the DNA TGTGCCGGCTCACCACCGTCTAGCGGGGGGAGGGGTGAGCAGTTCCTC.

With respect to this clonotype: Just one base apart from a much larger clone, this may be a read error. Because the CDR3 is missing its conserved closing phenylalanine or tryptophan, this is likely a read error. The chain has TRBV9 and TRBJ1-2; D remains unclear. Per the germline V gene, CDR1 is SGDLS and CDR2 is YYNGEE. The V and J ends lost 5 bases and 5 bases respectively, with 7 bases between them. The CDR3 spans 11 residues. CDR3 amino acids: CASSKQYGYTS. DNA of the CDR3: TGTGCCAGCAGTAAGCAATATGGCTACACCTCC.

This clonotype has ten or more counts. The chain employs TRBV11-2 and TRBJ2-7; tentatively, D is TRBD2 (5 bases). V lost 5 bases, J lost 9 bases, and 11 bases lay in between. The length of the CDR3 is 11 residues. Germline V gives CDR1 SGHAT, CDR2 FQNNGV. The CDR3 DNA reads as TGTGCCAGCAGCCCGACCGGAGGGCAGTACTTC. It encodes CASSPTGGQYF.

The chain combines TRBV9 with TRBJ1-1; maybe TRBD1 (5 bases). The CDR3 contains 18 residues. Germline loops: CDR1 SGDLS, CDR2 YYNGEE. V lost 1 base and J lost 2, with 21 bases in between. CDR3 sequence reads: CASSVIGLGAGANTEAFF. The CDR3 DNA reads TGTGCCAGCAGCGTAATAGGTTTAGGGGCAGGCGCAAACACTGAAGCTTTCTTT.

This clonotype has only a few counts. The rearrangement uses TRBV7-2 and TRBJ1-5, with a tentative D call TRBD1 (6 bases). The germline V gene encodes CDR1 SGHTA and CDR2 FQGNSA. The CDR3 runs 14 residues. V lost 5 bases, J lost 5 bases, and 13 bases lay in between. The CDR3 sequence is CASSPGQRDQPQHF. The CDR3 DNA follows: TGTGCCAGCAGCCCTGGACAGAGAGATCAGCCCCAGCATTTT.

In its sample, this clonotype was seen a few times. This chain joins TRBV6-5 and TRBJ1-5, with TRBD1 identical over 9 bases. From germline, CDR1 is MNHEY and CDR2 SVGAGI. The CDR3 runs 16 residues. V lost 4 bases, J lost 2 bases, and 6 bases stayed unmatched. This CDR3 is CASSWTGDGRNQPQHF. In DNA form, the CDR3 reads TGTGCCAGCAGTTGGACAGGGGACGGCCGCAATCAGCCCCAGCATTTT.

As regards this clonotype: As the CDR3 is not closed by the conserved phenylalanine or tryptophan, this likely results from a read error. CDR3 bases: TGTGCCAGCAGAAAGTTGATGGAGACTAGCGGGGGATACAATGAGCAGTTCATC. It is translated as CASRKLMETSGGYNEQFI. This chain uses TRBV6-2 or TRBV6-3 with TRBJ2-1; 12 positions agree with TRBD2. CDR1 is MNHEY and CDR2 is SVGEGT in the germline V gene. With V trimmed by 6 bases and J by 4 bases, 13 bases remained unmatched. The CDR3 runs to 18 residues.

This chain uses TRBV18 with TRBJ1-5; the match to TRBD1 covers 9 bases. V gave up 1 base and J gave up 5 bases; unmatched junction bases: 3. CDR1 is KGHSH and CDR2 is LQKENI in the germline V gene. This CDR3 has 15 residues. The CDR3 DNA sequence: TGTGCCAGCTCACCACGGGACAGGGACTATCAGCCCCAGCATTTT. This sequence encodes CASSPRDRDYQPQHF.

This clonotype was recorded at least ten times. The V call is TRBV19, the J call TRBJ2-3; D remains ambiguous. Between the trimmed V and J ends, which lost 1 base and 6 bases, there was a span of 5 bases. The germline gives CDR1 LNHDA, CDR2 SQIVND (reference sequence). This CDR3 contains 12 residues. The CDR3 DNA reads as TGTGCCAGTAGTATAGTTATGGATACGCAGTATTTT. Residues: CASSIVMDTQYF.

This clonotype was picked up many times. The rearrangement joins TRBV11-2 to TRBJ1-4, with D hard to call. Trimming removed 4 bases at V and 0 bases at J, with 12 bases between. CDR3 length equals 16 residues. Germline assignment: CDR1 SGHAT and CDR2 FQNNGV. This CDR3 reads CASSSNGAATNEKLFF. The CDR3 bases are TGTGCCAGCAGCTCTAACGGAGCTGCAACTAATGAAAAACTGTTTTTT.

At least ten counts were recorded for this clonotype. The genes are TRBV20-1 and TRBJ2-5; D is unresolved. The CDR3 spans 12 residues. Germline-derived CDR1 and CDR2 are DFQATT and SNEGSKA (reference sequence). The V end was cut by 0 bases, the J end by 7 bases, with 9 bases between. The DNA for the CDR3 is TGCAGTGCTAGAGACCCTCCGGGGACCCAGTACTTC. It is translated as CSARDPPGTQYF.

This clonotype has a count of ten or more. The rearrangement uses TRBV5-1 and TRBJ2-3; D unclear. Germline V gene data show CDR1 as SGHRS and CDR2 as YFSETQ. This CDR3 is 13 amino acids long. Trimming stripped 5 bases from V and 4 bases from J, with 11 bases between. As DNA, the CDR3 is TGCGCCAGCAGTTCGGGCACGGCAGATACGCAGTATTTT. It specifies CASSSGTADTQYF. The full variable domain, in which reference TRBV5-1 and TRBJ2-3 provide the parts outside the CDR3, is KAGVTQTPRYLIKTRGQQVTLSCSPISGHRSVSWYQQTPGQGLQFLFEYFSETQRNKGNFPGRFSGRQFSNSRSEMNVSTLELGDSALYLCASSSGTADTQYFGPGTRLTVL.

Ten or more counts support this clonotype. The chain carries TRBV12-3 or TRBV12-4 and TRBJ1-1; D may be TRBD1 (6 bases). This CDR3 is 14 amino acids long. Trimming shortened V by 5 bases and J by 3 bases, and 13 bases separated the two germline ends. This CDR3 reads CASSPSKGDTEAFF. The CDR3 DNA reads TGTGCCAGCAGTCCAAGTAAGGGGGACACTGAAGCTTTCTTT.

As for this clonotype: Since a far larger clone is one base different, this is likely a read error. V is TRBV6-2 or TRBV6-3 and J is TRBJ1-4, with D tentatively TRBD1 (6 bases). CDR1 is MNHEY and CDR2 is SVGEGT in the germline V gene. The CDR3 runs 16 residues. The CDR3 nucleotides read TGTGCCAGCAGTCGGGGACTAGCGGGGGGCGACGATACGCAGTGTTTT. Its protein is CASSRGLAGGDDTQCF.

Note on this clonotype: With a much larger clone just one base away, this may be a read error. The chain joins TRBV5-1 to TRBJ1-2, with TRBD1 matching over 7 bases. Germline CDR1 reads SGHRS; CDR2 reads YFSETQ. This CDR3 spans 12 amino acids. CDR3 amino acids: CAGRQGTHGYTF. CDR3 sequence (DNA): TGCGCCGGCAGACAGGGAACGCATGGCTACACCTTC.

This clonotype was picked up many times. The gene calls are TRBV7-2 and TRBJ1-4; D possibly corresponds to TRBD1 (5 bases). The ends were cut back, 0 bases at V and 7 bases at J, with 12 bases in the middle. The CDR3 extends over 15 amino acids. Germline assignment: CDR1 SGHTA and CDR2 FQGNSA. CDR3 amino acids: CASSLAGARGEKLFF. As DNA, the CDR3 is TGTGCCAGCAGCTTAGCTGGGGCTCGGGGTGAAAAACTGTTTTTT.

In its sample, this clonotype was seen many times. The chain recombines TRBV11-2 with TRBJ2-5, with D perhaps TRBD1 (5 bases). V lost 0 bases and J 4 bases, leaving 12 bases between the germline ends. Per germline, CDR1 SGHAT and CDR2 FQNNGV. The CDR3 spans 15 residues. The CDR3 DNA follows: TGTGCCAGCAGCTTAGATCCAACAGGTAGAGAGACCCAGTACTTC. It encodes CASSLDPTGRETQYF.

This clonotype appeared many times. This chain joins TRBV29-1 and TRBJ2-1; D unclear. The CDR3 sequence is 10 residues long. Germline V gives CDR1 SQVTM, CDR2 ANQGSEA. With 6 bases removed from V and 8 bases from J, the gap between germline ends came to 8 bases. The CDR3 sequence is CSVLGDEQFF. The DNA for the CDR3 is TGCAGCGTGTTAGGAGATGAGCAGTTCTTC.

This clonotype was recorded at least ten times. The CDR3 protein is CATARGQITEAFF. In nucleotides, the CDR3 is TGCGCCACCGCCCGGGGGCAGATCACTGAAGCTTTCTTT. The chain joins TRBV10-2 to TRBJ1-1; D might be TRBD1 (6 bases). From germline, CDR1 is WSHSY and CDR2 SAAADI. The length of the CDR3 is 13 residues. The ends were cut back, 10 bases at V and 4 bases at J, with 16 bases in the middle.

This clonotype was detected ten times or more. This rearrangement joins TRBV27 to TRBJ2-7; no clear D gene. CDR1 and CDR2 (germline): MNHEY, SMNVEV (reference sequence). V was shortened by 1 base and J by 0 bases, with 16 bases between the two germline ends. The CDR3 is 17 residues long. The CDR3 region has the DNA TGTGCCAGCAGTTTATTCCCGTCCGGGTTCAGCTCCTACGAGCAGTACTTC. It is translated as CASSLFPSGFSSYEQYF.

The table lists this clonotype with many counts. The chain has TRBV20-1 and TRBJ1-5; 9 bases align to TRBD1. The CDR3 sequence is 14 residues long. Germline CDR1 DFQATT, CDR2 SNEGSKA (reference sequence). V gave up 1 base and J gave up 6 bases; unmatched junction bases: 4. CDR3 bases: TGCAGTGCTAGAGGGGACAGGGAAAGTCAGCCCCAGCATTTT. This translates into CSARGDRESQPQHF.

This clonotype occurred many times. The chain's CDR3 is CASSQEGLGVNEQFF. The CDR3 region has the DNA TGCGCCAGCAGCCAAGAGGGGCTAGGCGTCAATGAGCAGTTCTTC. The rearrangement joins TRBV4-1 to TRBJ2-1; TRBD1 might be the D (5 bases). The germline V and J ends were trimmed by 0 bases and 6 bases, with 12 bases remaining between them. The CDR3 consists of 15 residues. The V gene's germline CDR1 is MGHRA and CDR2 YSYEKL.

This clonotype was seen repeatedly, ten times or more. The chain links TRBV3-1 to TRBJ1-5; D ambiguous. Germline loops: CDR1 LGHDT, CDR2 YNNKEL (reference sequence). The length of the CDR3 is 13 residues. Trimming removed 9 bases at V and 5 bases at J, with 14 bases between. CDR3 nucleotide sequence: TGTGCCAGTAGTATCGGAGGCGATCAGCCCCAGCATTTT. Amino acids: CASSIGGDQPQHF. The full variable domain, with the rest looked up from reference TRBV3-1 and TRBJ1-5, is DTAVSQTPKYLVTQMGNDKSIKCEQNLGHDTMYWYKQDSKKFLKIMFSYNNKELIINETVPNRFSPKSPDKAHLNLHINSLELGDSAVYFCASSIGGDQPQHFGDGTRLSIL.

This clonotype was counted at least ten times. This sequence joins TRBV20-1 and TRBJ2-3; TRBD2 might be the D (5 bases). CDR1 and CDR2 (germline): DFQATT, SNEGSKA (reference sequence). This CDR3 is built from 14 residues. V lost 1 base and J 6 bases, leaving 14 bases between the germline ends. The CDR3: CSARVASSGDTQYF. DNA for the CDR3: TGCAGTGCTAGAGTTGCATCTTCGGGGGATACGCAGTATTTT.

This clonotype was counted ten times or more. The chain links TRBV5-1 to TRBJ2-1, with 7 bases fitting TRBD1. Germline CDR1 SGHRS, CDR2 YFSETQ. The junction had 5 bases not matched to a gene; V was cut back by 2 bases and J by 0 bases. The CDR3 sequence is 16 residues long. CDR3 protein: CASSLQGISSYNEQFF. CDR3 in DNA: TGCGCCAGCAGCTTACAGGGGATTTCCTCCTACAATGAGCAGTTCTTC.